The T cell receptor (beta chain) under discussion was sequenced for a study of T cell responses to AZD1222 COVID-19 vaccine. In the study overall: Second doses were pooled across both intervals (about 4 or about 12 weeks).

Study-wide results and caveats: Following two doses of AZD1222, Spike-specific TCR breadth and depth rose. Donors, mostly white British, included more females; clonal diversity was possibly underestimated. Nearly half of the spike-specific TCRs reportedly recognize variant regions that carry no mutations.

Remarks on this clone: The antigen remains undetermined.

Clones were sequenced by immunoSEQ multiplex PCR, and TCRdb holds only the in-frame ones, with some missing. The data hold 85,000 to 100,000 clones, with around 90% observed a single time. Germline assignment: CDR1 SEHNR and CDR2 FQNEAQ (reference sequence). The CDR3 is made up of 16 amino acids. V was trimmed by 4 bases and J by 0 bases, leaving 13 bases between them. The sample was peripheral blood, taken on day 0 of AZD1222 vaccination. This TCR derives from an adult in good health. This chain uses TRBV7-9 with TRBJ2-1; D unresolved. DNA of the CDR3: TGTGCCAGCAGCTCCTTTAGGGCTAACTCCTACAATGAGCAGTTCTTC. This codes for CASSSFRANSYNEQFF.